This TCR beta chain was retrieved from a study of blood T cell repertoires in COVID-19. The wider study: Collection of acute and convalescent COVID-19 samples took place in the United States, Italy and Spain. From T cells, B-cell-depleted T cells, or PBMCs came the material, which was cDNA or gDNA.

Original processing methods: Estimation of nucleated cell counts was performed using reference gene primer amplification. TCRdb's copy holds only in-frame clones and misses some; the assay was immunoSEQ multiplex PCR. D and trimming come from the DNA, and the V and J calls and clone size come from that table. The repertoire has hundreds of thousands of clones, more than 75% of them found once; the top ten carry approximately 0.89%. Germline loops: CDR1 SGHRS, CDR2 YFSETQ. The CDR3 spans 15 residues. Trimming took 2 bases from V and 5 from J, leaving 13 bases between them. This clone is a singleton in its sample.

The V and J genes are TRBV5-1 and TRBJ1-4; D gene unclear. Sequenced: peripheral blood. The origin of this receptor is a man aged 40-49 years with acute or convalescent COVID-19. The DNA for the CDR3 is TGCGCCAGCAGCTTAGGGTTGCAGCGGAATGAAAAACTGTTTTTT. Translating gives CASSLGLQRNEKLFF. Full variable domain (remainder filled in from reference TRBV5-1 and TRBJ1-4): KAGVTQTPRYLIKTRGQQVTLSCSPISGHRSVSWYQQTPGQGLQFLFEYFSETQRNKGNFPGRFSGRQFSNSRSEMNVSTLELGDSALYLCASSLGLQRNEKLFFGSGTQLSVL.